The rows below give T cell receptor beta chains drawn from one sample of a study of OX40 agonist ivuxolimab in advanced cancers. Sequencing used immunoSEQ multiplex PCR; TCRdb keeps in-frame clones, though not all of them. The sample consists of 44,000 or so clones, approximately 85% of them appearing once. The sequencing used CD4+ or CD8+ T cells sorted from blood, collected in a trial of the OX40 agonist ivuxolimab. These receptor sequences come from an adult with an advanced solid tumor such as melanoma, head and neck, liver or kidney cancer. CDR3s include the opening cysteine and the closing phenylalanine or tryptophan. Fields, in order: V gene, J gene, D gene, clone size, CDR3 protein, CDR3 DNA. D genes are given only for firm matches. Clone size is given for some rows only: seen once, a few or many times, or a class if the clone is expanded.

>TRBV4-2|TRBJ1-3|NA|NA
CASSQESAFGNTIYF
TGTGCCAGCAGCCAAGAATCGGCCTTTGGAAACACCATATATTTT
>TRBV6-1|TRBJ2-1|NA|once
CASSEQRGTEQFF
TGTGCCAGCAGTGAACAACGGGGCACTGAGCAGTTCTTC
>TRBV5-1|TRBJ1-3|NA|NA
CASSLGQPGNTIYF
TGCGCCAGCAGCTTGGGGCAGCCTGGAAACACCATATATTTT
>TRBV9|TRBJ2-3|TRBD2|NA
CASRSGTSGTDTQYF
TGTGCCAGCAGGTCCGGGACTAGCGGCACAGATACGCAGTATTTT
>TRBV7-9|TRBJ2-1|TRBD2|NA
CASSAGLAGVNEQFF
TGTGCCAGCAGCGCGGGACTAGCGGGAGTCAATGAGCAGTTCTTC
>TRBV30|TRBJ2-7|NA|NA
CAWSVGRVNEQYF
TGTGCCTGGAGTGTTGGAAGGGTCAACGAGCAGTACTTC
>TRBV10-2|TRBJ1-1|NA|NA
CASSENGGPNTEAFF
TGCGCCAGCAGTGAGAATGGGGGGCCCAACACTGAAGCTTTCTTT
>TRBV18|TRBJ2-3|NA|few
CASSLNTDTQYF
TGTGCCAGCTCACTAAACACAGATACGCAGTATTTT
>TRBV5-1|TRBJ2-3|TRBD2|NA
CASSLAGDADTQYF
TGCGCCAGCAGCCTAGCGGGAGACGCAGATACGCAGTATTTT
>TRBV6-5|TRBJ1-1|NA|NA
CASSYGGGLNTEAFF
TGTGCCAGCAGTTACGGGGGGGGCTTGAACACTGAAGCTTTCTTT
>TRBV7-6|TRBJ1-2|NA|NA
CASSLTRDGYGYTF
TGTGCCAGCAGCTTAACCCGGGACGGCTATGGCTACACCTTC
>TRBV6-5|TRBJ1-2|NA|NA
CASSYSPEPPRGYTF
TGTGCCAGCAGTTACTCCCCAGAACCCCCTAGGGGCTACACCTTC
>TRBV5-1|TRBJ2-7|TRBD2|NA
CASSLGSGSEQYF
TGCGCCAGCAGCTTGGGTAGCGGGAGCGAGCAGTACTTC
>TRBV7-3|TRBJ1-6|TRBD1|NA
CASTLPRDRQYNSPLHF
TGTGCCAGCACCCTACCCCGGGACAGACAGTATAATTCACCCCTCCACTTT
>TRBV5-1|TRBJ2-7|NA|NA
CASSLVVQPYEQYF
TGCGCCAGCAGCTTGGTGGTCCAGCCCTACGAGCAGTACTTC
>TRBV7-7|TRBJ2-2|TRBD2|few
CAIRLPHSGSTGELFF
TGTGCCATCCGACTTCCCCATAGCGGGAGCACCGGGGAGCTGTTTTTT
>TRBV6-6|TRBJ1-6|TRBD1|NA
CASSSTGGNSSPLHF
TGTGCCAGCAGTTCAACAGGGGGCAACTCTTCACCCCTCCACTTT
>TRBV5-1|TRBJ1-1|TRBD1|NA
CASSGRGGTEAFF
TGCGCCAGCAGCGGCAGGGGGGGAACTGAAGCTTTCTTT
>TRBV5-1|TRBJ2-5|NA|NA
CASSLGPPQETQYF
TGCGCCAGCAGCTTGGGTCCTCCGCAAGAGACCCAGTACTTC
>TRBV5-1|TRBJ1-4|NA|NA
CASSFTGGGNEKLFF
TGCGCCAGCAGCTTTACGGGGGGTGGTAATGAAAAACTGTTTTTT
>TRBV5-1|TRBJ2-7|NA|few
CASSLVLQGNEQYF
TGCGCCAGCAGCTTGGTTCTACAGGGCAACGAGCAGTACTTC
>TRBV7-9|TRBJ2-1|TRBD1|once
CASRDRDISQFF
TGTGCCAGTCGGGACAGGGATATTTCTCAGTTCTTC
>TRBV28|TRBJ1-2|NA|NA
CASSRVGGVGYGYTF
TGTGCCAGCAGCAGAGTCGGAGGTGTGGGCTATGGCTACACCTTC
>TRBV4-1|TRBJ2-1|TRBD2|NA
CASSQEGTGTSAYSSYNEQFF
TGCGCCAGCAGCCAAGAAGGAACCGGGACTAGCGCCTACAGCTCCTACAATGAGCAGTTCTTC
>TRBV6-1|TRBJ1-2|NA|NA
CASSGRLGGSNYGYTF
TGTGCCAGCAGTGGCCGTCTGGGGGGCTCTAACTATGGCTACACCTTC
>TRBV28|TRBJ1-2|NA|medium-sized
CASSPWTAGGYTF
TGTGCCAGCAGTCCGTGGACTGCGGGTGGCTACACCTTC
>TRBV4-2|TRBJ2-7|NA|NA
CASSQEASFYEQYF
TGTGCCAGCAGCCAAGAGGCCAGTTTCTACGAGCAGTACTTC
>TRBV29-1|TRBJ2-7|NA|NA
CSSRGARGEQYF
TGCAGCTCTAGGGGGGCGCGGGGCGAGCAGTACTTC
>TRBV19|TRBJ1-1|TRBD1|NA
CASRPNGQGKTKKHEAFF
TGTGCCAGCCGACCAAACGGACAGGGGAAGACGAAAAAACATGAAGCTTTCTTT
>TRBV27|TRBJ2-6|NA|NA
CASSFLGELTSGANVLTF
TGTGCCAGCAGTTTTCTCGGGGAGCTTACTTCTGGGGCCAACGTCCTGACTTTC
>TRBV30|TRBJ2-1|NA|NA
CAWSVSRGKQFF
TGTGCCTGGAGTGTGAGTCGGGGGAAGCAGTTCTTC
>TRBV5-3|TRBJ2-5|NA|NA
CARSSPRRTPNF
TGTGCCAGAAGCTCGCCGAGGAGGACTCCCAACTTC
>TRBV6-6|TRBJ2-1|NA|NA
CASGTPGEFF
TGTGCCAGCGGAACGCCAGGGGAATTCTTC
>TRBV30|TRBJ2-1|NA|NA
CAWSVRSRLSNEQFF
TGTGCCTGGAGTGTTCGCTCCCGCCTCTCCAATGAGCAGTTCTTC
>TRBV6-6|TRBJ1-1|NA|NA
CASSVTRVTEAFF
TGTGCCAGCAGCGTTACACGGGTCACTGAAGCTTTCTTT
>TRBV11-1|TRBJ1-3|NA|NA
CASAGSSGNTIYF
TGTGCCAGCGCCGGGTCCTCTGGAAACACCATATATTTT
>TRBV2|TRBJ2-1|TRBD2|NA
CASSDLLAGVDEQFF
TGTGCCAGCAGTGATTTGTTAGCGGGAGTTGATGAGCAGTTCTTC
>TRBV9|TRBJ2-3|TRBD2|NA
CASSVEVGTSGRATDTQYF
TGTGCCAGCAGCGTAGAAGTTGGGACTAGCGGGAGGGCCACAGATACGCAGTATTTT
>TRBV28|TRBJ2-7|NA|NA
CASSPPGASYEQYF
TGTGCCAGCAGTCCCCCCGGGGCCTCCTACGAGCAGTACTTC
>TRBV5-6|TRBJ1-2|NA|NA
CASSLGTYGYTF
TGTGCCAGCAGCTTGGGAACCTATGGCTACACCTTC
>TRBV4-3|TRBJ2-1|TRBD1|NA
CASSQPGTGGQEQFF
TGCGCCAGCAGCCAGCCGGGGACAGGGGGCCAGGAGCAGTTCTTC
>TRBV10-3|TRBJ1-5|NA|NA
CAISEAGLNQPQHF
TGTGCCATCAGTGAAGCGGGTCTCAATCAGCCCCAGCATTTT
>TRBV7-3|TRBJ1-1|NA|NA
CASSPWPNVRNTEAFF
TGTGCCAGCAGCCCCTGGCCAAACGTGAGGAACACTGAAGCTTTCTTT
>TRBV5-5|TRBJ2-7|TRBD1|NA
CASSSGTGAYEQYF
TGTGCCAGCAGCTCCGGGACAGGGGCCTACGAGCAGTACTTC
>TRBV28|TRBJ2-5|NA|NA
CAAQTFSDRETQYF
TGTGCCGCTCAGACATTTTCTGACAGGGAGACCCAGTACTTC
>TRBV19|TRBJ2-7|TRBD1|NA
CASSTSTGVSSYEQYF
TGTGCCAGTAGTACGAGTACAGGGGTCAGTTCCTACGAGCAGTACTTC
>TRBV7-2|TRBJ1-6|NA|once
CASSSVVSPLHF
TGTGCCAGCAGCTCAGTAGTTTCACCCCTCCACTTT
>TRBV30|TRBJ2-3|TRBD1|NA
CAWNTGVPDTQYF
TGTGCCTGGAATACAGGGGTGCCAGATACGCAGTATTTT
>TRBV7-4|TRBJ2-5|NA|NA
CASSFPSWETQYF
TGTGCCAGCAGCTTCCCCTCGTGGGAGACCCAGTACTTC
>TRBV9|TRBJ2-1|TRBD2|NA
CASSVGASGRAGQFF
TGTGCCAGCAGCGTAGGGGCTAGCGGGAGGGCCGGGCAGTTCTTC
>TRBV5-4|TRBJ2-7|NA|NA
CASSTNYEQYF
TGTGCCAGCAGCACTAACTACGAGCAGTACTTC
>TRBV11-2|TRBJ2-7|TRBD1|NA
CASSFSGGPFYEQYF
TGTGCCAGCAGCTTCTCAGGGGGACCCTTCTACGAGCAGTACTTC
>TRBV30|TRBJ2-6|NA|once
CAWSFSGANVLTF
TGTGCCTGGTCCTTTTCTGGGGCCAACGTCCTGACTTTC
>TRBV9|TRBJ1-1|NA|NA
CASSVQENTEAFF
TGTGCCAGCAGCGTCCAGGAGAACACTGAAGCTTTCTTT